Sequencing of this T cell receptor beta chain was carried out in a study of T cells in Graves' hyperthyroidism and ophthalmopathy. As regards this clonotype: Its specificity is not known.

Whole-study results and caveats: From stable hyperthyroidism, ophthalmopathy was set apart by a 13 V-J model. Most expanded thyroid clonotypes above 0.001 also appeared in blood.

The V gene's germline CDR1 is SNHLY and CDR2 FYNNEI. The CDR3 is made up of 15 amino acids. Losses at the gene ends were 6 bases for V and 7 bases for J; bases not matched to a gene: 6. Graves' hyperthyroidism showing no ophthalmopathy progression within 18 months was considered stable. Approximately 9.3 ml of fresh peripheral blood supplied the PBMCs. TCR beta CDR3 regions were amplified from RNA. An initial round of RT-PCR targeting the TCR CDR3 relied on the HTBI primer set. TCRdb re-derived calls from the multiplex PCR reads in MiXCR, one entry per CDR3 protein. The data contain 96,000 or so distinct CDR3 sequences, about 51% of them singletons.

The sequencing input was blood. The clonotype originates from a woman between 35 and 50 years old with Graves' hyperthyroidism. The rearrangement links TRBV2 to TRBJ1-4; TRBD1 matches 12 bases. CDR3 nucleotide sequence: TGTGCCAGCAGATCCGGGACAGGGGGCGTTGAAAAACTGTTTTTT. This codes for CASRSGTGGVEKLFF.